This T cell receptor (beta chain) came from a study of cytotoxic CD8 clonotypes in ibrutinib-treated CLL. Notes on the study in general: Public clonotypes proved infrequent, and on treatment they shrank or remained steady.

Germline V CDR1 and CDR2: GTSNPN, SVGIG (reference sequence). Trimming removed 8 bases at V and 1 base at J, with 12 bases between. This CDR3 contains 12 residues. The method was immunoSEQ multiplex PCR; TCRdb's version includes in-frame clones alone and lacks a portion of them. This sample has under 300,000 clones, with less than 75% found just once. This clone has a handful of counts. What it binds is not known. The TCR originated in a human donor with chronic lymphocytic leukemia. Sample: PBMCs, taken after 24 months of ibrutinib treatment. J is TRBJ2-7 and V is TRBV30, with a possible D match to TRBD1 (5 bases). DNA for the CDR3: TGTGCCATGGGGCCTACTTCCTACGAGCAGTACTTC. Protein sequence: CAMGPTSYEQYF.